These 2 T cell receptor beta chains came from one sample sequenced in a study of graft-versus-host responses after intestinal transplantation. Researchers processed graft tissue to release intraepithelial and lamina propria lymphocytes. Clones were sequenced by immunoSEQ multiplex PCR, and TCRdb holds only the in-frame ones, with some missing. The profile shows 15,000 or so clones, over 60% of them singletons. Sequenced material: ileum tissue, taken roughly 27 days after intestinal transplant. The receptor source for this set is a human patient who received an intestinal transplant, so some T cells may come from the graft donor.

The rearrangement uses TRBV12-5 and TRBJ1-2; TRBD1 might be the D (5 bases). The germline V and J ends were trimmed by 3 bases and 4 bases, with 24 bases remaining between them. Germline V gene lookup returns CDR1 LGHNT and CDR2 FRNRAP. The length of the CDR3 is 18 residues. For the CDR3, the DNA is TGTGCTAGTGGTTTTCAAGCTGGGGGGACCAGAACGGGCTATGGCTACACCTTC. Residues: CASGFQAGGTRTGYGYTF.

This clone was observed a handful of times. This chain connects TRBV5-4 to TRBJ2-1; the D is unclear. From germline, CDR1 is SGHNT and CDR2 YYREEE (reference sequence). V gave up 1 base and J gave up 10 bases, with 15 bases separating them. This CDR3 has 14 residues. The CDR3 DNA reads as TGTGCCAGCAGCTTGAATGACCCGAGGCGGGAGCAGTTCTTC. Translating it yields CASSLNDPRREQFF.